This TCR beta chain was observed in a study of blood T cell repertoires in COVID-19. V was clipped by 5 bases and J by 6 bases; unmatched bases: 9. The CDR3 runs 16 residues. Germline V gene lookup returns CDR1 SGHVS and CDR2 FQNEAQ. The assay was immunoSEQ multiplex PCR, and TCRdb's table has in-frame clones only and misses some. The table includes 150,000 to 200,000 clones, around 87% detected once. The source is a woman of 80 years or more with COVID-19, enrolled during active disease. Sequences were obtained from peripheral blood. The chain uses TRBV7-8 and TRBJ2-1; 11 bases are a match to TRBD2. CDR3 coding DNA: TGTGCCAGCAGCCTGAGTAGACTAGCGGGACCCAATGAGCAGTTCTTC. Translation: CASSLSRLAGPNEQFF.